The 11 T cell receptor beta chains below all came from one sample that was sequenced in a study of early T cells in non-severe SARS-CoV-2 infection. TCRdb re-analysed the 5' RACE reads in MiXCR, keeping a single row per CDR3 protein. The sample contains more than 85,000 distinct CDR3 sequences, 10% to 15% of which appear only once. The sequenced sample was whole blood, obtained at baseline. The origin of the receptors is an adult who was a healthcare worker with PCR-confirmed SARS-CoV-2 infection or an uninfected control (not recorded which).

The V gene is TRBV18, the J gene TRBJ2-1, with a possible D match to TRBD2 (5 bases). Trimming pared 3 bases from V and 9 bases from J, leaving 21 bases between. Per the germline V gene, CDR1 is KGHSH and CDR2 is LQKENI. The length of the CDR3 is 16 residues. CDR3 in DNA: TGTGCCAGCTCACCGGGGAGCGCCGCCCTCCATGGTGAGCAGTTCTTC. Its translation: CASSPGSAALHGEQFF.

This clonotype was counted only a few times. The CDR3 sequence is CATSRRGNQYEQYF. The CDR3 nucleotides read TGTGCCACCAGCAGACGGGGGAACCAATACGAGCAGTACTTC. This chain uses TRBV15 with TRBJ2-7, with D perhaps matching TRBD2 (6 bases). The CDR3 consists of 14 residues. The germline V gene encodes CDR1 LNHNV and CDR2 YYDKDF (reference sequence). The V end lost 2 bases, the J end lost 4 bases, and 12 bases lay between the germline ends.

The chain employs TRBV12-3 or TRBV12-4 and TRBJ2-1; 13 bases align to TRBD2. With 4 bases clipped from V and 0 bases from J, the junction kept 15 bases outside the gene matches. This CDR3 contains 21 residues. Written as DNA, the CDR3 is TGTGCCAGCAGTTCAAGACCCGCTCTATGGACTAGCGGGAGCTCCTACAATGAGCAGTTCTTC. It is translated as CASSSRPALWTSGSSYNEQFF.

This clonotype has more than one count but fewer than ten. The V gene is TRBV3-1, the J gene TRBJ1-5, with 8 bases that match TRBD1. Losses at the gene ends were 1 base for V and 7 bases for J; bases not matched to a gene: 6. CDR1 LGHDT and CDR2 YNNKEL come from the germline V gene (reference sequence). This CDR3 comprises 15 residues. The CDR3 DNA is TGTGCCAGCAGCCAAGGAGGACAGGGACGGCAGCCCCAGCATTTT. It translates to CASSQGGQGRQPQHF. Filled out from reference TRBV3-1 and TRBJ1-5, the complete variable domain reads DTAVSQTPKYLVTQMGNDKSIKCEQNLGHDTMYWYKQDSKKFLKIMFSYNNKELIINETVPNRFSPKSPDKAHLNLHINSLELGDSAVYFCASSQGGQGRQPQHFGDGTRLSIL.

The chain carries TRBV12-3 or TRBV12-4 and TRBJ2-7; no firm D call. This CDR3 region has 11 residues. The germline V and J ends were trimmed by 7 bases and 3 bases, with 7 bases remaining between them. CDR3 sequence reads: CASMLVYEQYF. CDR3 in DNA: TGTGCCAGCATGTTGGTCTACGAGCAGTACTTC.

The table lists this clonotype with many counts. The CDR3, as DNA: TGTGCCAGCAGCGCCGGTGGTGGACAGATCTATGGCTACACCTTC. Its translation: CASSAGGGQIYGYTF. This rearrangement joins TRBV7-2 to TRBJ1-2, with a weak D call TRBD1 (6 bases). CDR1 and CDR2 (germline): SGHTA, FQGNSA. The length of the CDR3 is 15 residues. V was pared by 5 bases and J by 4 bases, with 17 bases between.

J is TRBJ2-3 and V is TRBV18; TRBD1 or TRBD2 may be the D gene (5 bases each). The germline V gene has CDR1 KGHSH and CDR2 LQKENI. CDR3 length equals 15 residues. The ends were cut back, 6 bases at V and 3 bases at J, with 16 bases in the middle. This chain's CDR3 is CASSPGTAGTDTQYF. In DNA, the CDR3 is TGTGCCAGCTCCCCCGGGACCGCCGGGACAGATACGCAGTATTTT.

The chain has TRBV28 and TRBJ1-4; a weak D match, TRBD1 (6 bases). The CDR3 has 14 residues. Trimming cost V 5 bases and J 5 bases, with 12 bases left between them. Germline V gene sequence: CDR1 MDHEN, CDR2 SYDVKM. The CDR3 sequence is CASSVPGGNEKLFF. The DNA of the CDR3 is TGTGCCAGCAGTGTCCCGGGGGGCAATGAAAAACTGTTTTTT. The variable domain in full, completed from reference TRBV28 and TRBJ1-4, reads DVKVTQSSRYLVKRTGEKVFLECVQDMDHENMFWYRQDPGLGLRLIYFSYDVKMKEKGDIPEGYSVSREKKERFSLILESASTNQTSMYLCASSVPGGNEKLFFGSGTQLSVL.

This clonotype was detected only a few times. The genes are TRBV5-1 and TRBJ1-1; perhaps TRBD1 as D (5 bases). Germline V CDR1 and CDR2: SGHRS, YFSETQ. This CDR3 contains 15 residues. With 4 bases removed from V and 1 base from J, the gap between germline ends came to 14 bases. CDR3 residues: CASSPMPGPNTEAFF. CDR3 DNA sequence: TGCGCCAGCAGCCCAATGCCAGGGCCGAACACTGAAGCTTTCTTT.

This clonotype was observed a few times. The gene calls are TRBV11-3 and TRBJ2-1; 8 bases are shared with TRBD2. Germline trimming cut 0 bases from V and 8 bases from J; bases unmatched to any gene: 6. Per the germline V gene, CDR1 is SGHNT and CDR2 is YENEEA. The CDR3 extends over 15 amino acids. Here the CDR3 reads CASSLELAGMHEQFF. CDR3 DNA sequence: TGTGCCAGCAGCTTAGAATTAGCGGGAATGCATGAGCAGTTCTTC.

The sample holds many counts of this clonotype. A read error may produce the germline difference seen at one junction end. The gene calls are TRBV18 and TRBJ1-1; D possibly corresponds to TRBD1 (6 bases). Germline-derived CDR1 and CDR2 are KGHSH and LQKENI. The CDR3 has 13 residues. This chain's CDR3 is CASSPRWDTEAFF. CDR3 in DNA: TGTGCCAGCTCACCACGGTGGGACACTGAAGCCTTCTTT.